Listed below are T cell receptor beta chains from one sample, sequenced in a study of cytomegalovirus exposure and HLA in healthy donors. TCRdb's table, derived via immunoSEQ multiplex PCR, lists solely in-frame clones and lacks some. The profile shows under 100,000 clones, around four fifths of them singletons. The source material was PBMCs. These receptors were obtained from a boy aged 5-17 years in good health and CMV-seronegative. Both conserved end residues are part of each CDR3. Fields, in order: J gene, V gene, D gene, CDR3 protein, CDR3 DNA. D genes are given only for firm matches.

TRBJ2-3 | TRBV2 | - | CASSEQSDTQYF | TGTGCCAGCAGTGAACAGTCTGATACGCAGTATTTT
TRBJ2-7 | TRBV5-4 | - | CASSFVGTSLYEQYF | TGTGCCAGCAGCTTTGTGGGGACTTCCCTCTACGAGCAGTACTTC
TRBJ2-1 | TRBV27 | - | CASSLAWIGDEQFF | TGTGCCAGCAGTTTAGCGTGGATAGGGGATGAGCAGTTCTTC
TRBJ2-1 | TRBV4-3 | TRBD1 | CASSPGQGRSNEQFF | TGCGCCAGCAGCCCGGGACAGGGGCGCTCCAATGAGCAGTTCTTC
TRBJ2-7 | TRBV6-5 | TRBD1 | CASSPAPGQKQYF | TGTGCCAGCAGTCCAGCTCCGGGACAGAAGCAGTACTTC
TRBJ2-4 | TRBV27 | TRBD2 | CASGIGAGVAIQYF | TGTGCCAGCGGGATAGGGGCGGGGGTGGCCATTCAGTACTTC
TRBJ1-2 | TRBV7-2 | - | CASSADSYGYTF | TGTGCCAGCAGCGCAGACAGCTATGGCTACACCTTC
TRBJ1-5 | TRBV30 | TRBD1 | CAWSVRQGRNQPQHF | TGTGCCTGGAGTGTACGACAGGGCAGGAATCAGCCCCAGCATTTT
TRBJ2-7 | TRBV11-2 | - | CASSLAGGSYHEQYF | TGTGCCAGCAGCTTGGCAGGGGGGTCATACCACGAGCAGTACTTC
TRBJ2-3 | TRBV5-4 | - | CASSSRAQQSTDTQYF | TGTGCCAGCAGCTCGCGTGCCCAACAGAGCACAGATACGCAGTATTTT
TRBJ2-6 | TRBV30 | - | CAWIPWQAGSGANVLTF | TGTGCCTGGATCCCCTGGCAGGCGGGCTCTGGGGCCAACGTCCTGACTTTC
TRBJ1-2 | TRBV11-2 | TRBD1 | CASTPDREYGYTF | TGTGCCAGCACCCCGGACAGGGAATATGGCTACACCTTC
TRBJ1-3 | TRBV4-1 | - | CASSQPREGVGNTIYF | TGCGCCAGCAGCCAACCAAGGGAGGGTGTAGGAAACACCATATATTTT
TRBJ2-3 | TRBV29-1 | TRBD2 | CSVALGGSTDTQYF | TGCAGCGTGGCCCTCGGGGGGAGCACAGATACGCAGTATTTT
TRBJ2-6 | TRBV7-9 | TRBD1 | CASSPDPGGLGANVLTF | TGTGCCAGCAGCCCGGACCCAGGGGGCCTTGGGGCCAACGTCCTGACTTTC
TRBJ1-3 | TRBV4-2 | TRBD1 | CASSQGTGAGNTIYF | TGTGCCAGCAGCCAAGGGACAGGGGCTGGAAACACCATATATTTT
TRBJ2-7 | TRBV19 | TRBD1 | CASSWTGTYEQYF | TGTGCCAGTAGCTGGACAGGGACCTACGAGCAGTACTTC
TRBJ2-6 | TRBV7-3 | - | CASSLRDSGANVLTF | TGTGCCAGCAGCTTAAGAGACTCGGGGGCCAACGTCCTGACTTTC
TRBJ2-7 | TRBV7-9 | TRBD2 | CASSKAGGYEQYF | TGTGCCAGCAGTAAGGCGGGGGGGTACGAGCAGTACTTC